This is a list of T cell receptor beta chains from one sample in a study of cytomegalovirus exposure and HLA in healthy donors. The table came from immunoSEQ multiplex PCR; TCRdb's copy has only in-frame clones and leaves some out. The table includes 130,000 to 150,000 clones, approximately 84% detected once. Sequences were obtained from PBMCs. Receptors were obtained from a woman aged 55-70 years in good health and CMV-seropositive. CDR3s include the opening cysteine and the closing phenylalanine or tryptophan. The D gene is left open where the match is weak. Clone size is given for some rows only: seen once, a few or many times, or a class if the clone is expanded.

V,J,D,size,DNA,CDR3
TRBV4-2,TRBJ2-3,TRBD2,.,TGTGCCAGCATGGGAGGGACTGGGGATACGCAGTATTTT,CASMGGTGDTQYF
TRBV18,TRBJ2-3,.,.,TGTGCCAGCTCACCACTAGGAGGGGAATCGACAGATACGCAGTATTTT,CASSPLGGESTDTQYF
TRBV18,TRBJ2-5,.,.,TGTGCCAGCTCGGGCGGACAGCAAGAGACCCAGTACTTC,CASSGGQQETQYF
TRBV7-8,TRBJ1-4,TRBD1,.,TGTGCCAGCAGCCCCGGGACAGGGACTGAAAAACTGTTTTTT,CASSPGTGTEKLFF
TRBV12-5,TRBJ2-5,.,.,TGTGCTAGTGGTTTGACTACTCAAGAGACCCAGTACTTC,CASGLTTQETQYF
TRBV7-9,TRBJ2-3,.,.,TGTGCCAGCAGCCTTAGACTAGGGGCAGATACGCAGTATTTT,CASSLRLGADTQYF
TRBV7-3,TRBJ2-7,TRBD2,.,TGTGCCAGCAGCTTAAGGTCCAGCGGGAGAGTCTACGAGCAGTACTTC,CASSLRSSGRVYEQYF
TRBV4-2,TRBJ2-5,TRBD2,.,TGTGCCAGCAGCCGCACTAGCGGACAAGAGACCCAGTACTTC,CASSRTSGQETQYF
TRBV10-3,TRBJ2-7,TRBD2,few,TGTGCCACACGAACATCTAGCGGGAGCTCCTACGAGCAGTACTTC,CATRTSSGSSYEQYF
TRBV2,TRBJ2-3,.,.,TGTGCCAGCAGTGATTATGGAGGGACGCAGTATTTT,CASSDYGGTQYF
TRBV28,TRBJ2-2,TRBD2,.,TGTGCCAGCAGTTTGATACTAGCGGATAACACCGGGGAGCTGTTTTTT,CASSLILADNTGELFF
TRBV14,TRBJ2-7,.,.,TGTGCCAGCAGCCAAGAAAGGCTAGCGACCTACGAGCAGTACTTC,CASSQERLATYEQYF
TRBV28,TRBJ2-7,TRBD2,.,TGTGCCAGCAGTTTGGAGCGGGAGTACTCCTACGAGCAGTACTTC,CASSLEREYSYEQYF
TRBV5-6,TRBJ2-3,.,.,TGTGCCAGCAGCTCCCTAGGGACTTCGTATTTT,CASSSLGTSYF
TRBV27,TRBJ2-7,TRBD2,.,TGTGCCAGCAGTCTTAGCGGGAGCTACGAGCAGTACTTC,CASSLSGSYEQYF
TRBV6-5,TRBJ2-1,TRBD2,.,TGTGCCAGCAGTTCCCCCGGGACTAAAAATGAGCAGTTCTTC,CASSSPGTKNEQFF